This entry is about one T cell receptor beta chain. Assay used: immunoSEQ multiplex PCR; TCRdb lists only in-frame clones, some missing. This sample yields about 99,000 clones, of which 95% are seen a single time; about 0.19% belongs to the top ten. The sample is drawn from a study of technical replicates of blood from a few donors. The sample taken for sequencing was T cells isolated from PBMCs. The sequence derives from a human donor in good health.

The CDR3 reads CASARIAGGWETQYF. For the CDR3, the DNA is TGTGCCAGCGCCCGGATAGCGGGGGGATGGGAGACCCAGTACTTC. This sequence joins TRBV27 and TRBJ2-5; 10 positions match TRBD2. The CDR3 extends over 15 amino acids. The V gene end was trimmed by 8 bases and the J gene end by 5 bases; junction bases not matched to a gene: 11. The germline CDR1 and CDR2 sequences are MNHEY and SMNVEV (reference sequence).